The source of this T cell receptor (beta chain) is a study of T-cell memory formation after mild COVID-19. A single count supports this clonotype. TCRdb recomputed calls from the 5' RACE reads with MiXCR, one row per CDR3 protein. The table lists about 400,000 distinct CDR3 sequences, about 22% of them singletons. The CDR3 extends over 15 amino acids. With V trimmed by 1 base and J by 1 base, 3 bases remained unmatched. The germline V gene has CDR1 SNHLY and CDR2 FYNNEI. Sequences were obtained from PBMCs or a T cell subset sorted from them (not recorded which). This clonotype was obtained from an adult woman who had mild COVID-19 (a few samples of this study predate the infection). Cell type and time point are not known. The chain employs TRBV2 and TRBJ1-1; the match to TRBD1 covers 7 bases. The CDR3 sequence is CASSEEGAPNTEAFF. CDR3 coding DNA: TGTGCCAGCAGTGAAGAGGGGGCCCCGAACACTGAAGCTTTCTTT.